This T cell receptor (beta chain) comes out of a study of T cells in Graves' hyperthyroidism and ophthalmopathy. With regard to this clonotype: Its antigen is unidentified. The junction does not match germline at one end; this may be a read error.

General study points: The model's output predicted ophthalmopathy at a median of 6.5 months prior to onset. Blood samples included most of the expanded thyroid clonotypes exceeding 0.001.

Researchers amplified the TCR beta CDR3 regions from RNA transcripts. First-round RT-PCR of the TCR CDR3 relied on the HTBI primer set. TCRdb used MiXCR to reprocess the multiplex PCR reads, holding one entry per CDR3 protein. The sample holds hundreds of thousands of distinct CDR3 sequences, around 45% seen once. Uncontrolled infection, other autoimmune disease, pregnancy or lactation led to exclusion. Each diagnosis drew on symptoms, thyroxine, TRAb, thyroid ultrasound and orbital computed tomography findings. CDR1 SGHRS and CDR2 YFSETQ come from the germline V gene. This CDR3 spans 13 amino acids. Sequencing used peripheral blood or thyroid tissue (not recorded which). The V gene is TRBV5-1, the J gene TRBJ1-5; D is possibly TRBD1 (5 bases). The sequence came from a woman between 18 and 29 years old with Graves' hyperthyroidism. CDR3 sequence (DNA): TGCGCCAGCAGCTTGGGACAGAATCAGTCCCAGCATTTT. Its translation: CASSLGQNQSQHF.